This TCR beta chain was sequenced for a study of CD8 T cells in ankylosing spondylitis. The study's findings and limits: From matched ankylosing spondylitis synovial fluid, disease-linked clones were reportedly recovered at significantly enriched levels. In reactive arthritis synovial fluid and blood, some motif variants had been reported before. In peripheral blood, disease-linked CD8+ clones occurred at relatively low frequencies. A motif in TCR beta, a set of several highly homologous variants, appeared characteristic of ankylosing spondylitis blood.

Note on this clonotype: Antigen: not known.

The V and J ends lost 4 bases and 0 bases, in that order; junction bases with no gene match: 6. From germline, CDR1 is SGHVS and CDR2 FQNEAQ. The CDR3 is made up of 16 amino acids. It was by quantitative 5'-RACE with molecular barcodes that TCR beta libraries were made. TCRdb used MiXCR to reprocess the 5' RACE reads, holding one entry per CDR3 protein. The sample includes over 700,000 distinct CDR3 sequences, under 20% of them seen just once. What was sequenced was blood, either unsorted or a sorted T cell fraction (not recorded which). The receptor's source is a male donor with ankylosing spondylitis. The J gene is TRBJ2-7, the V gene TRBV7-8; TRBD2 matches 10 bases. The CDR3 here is CASSSLAGASSYEQYF. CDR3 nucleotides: TGTGCCAGCAGCTCCCTAGCGGGGGCGAGCTCCTACGAGCAGTACTTC.